What follows describes a single T cell receptor (beta chain). These data are taken from a study of blood T cell repertoires in COVID-19. The germline V gene encodes CDR1 MNHEY and CDR2 SMNVEV (reference sequence). Trimming pared 6 bases from V and 0 bases from J, leaving 9 bases between. There are 14 residues in the CDR3. Sequencing used immunoSEQ multiplex PCR; TCRdb keeps in-frame clones, though not all of them. The table includes about 220,000 clones, 75% to 85% detected once. The chain links TRBV27 to TRBJ1-3; weak D call: TRBD1 (6 bases). The specimen was peripheral blood. This receptor was obtained from an older woman with COVID-19, enrolled during active disease. The CDR3 spells CASSEQGSGNTIYF. The DNA of the CDR3 is TGTGCCAGCAGCGAACAGGGCTCTGGAAACACCATATATTTT.